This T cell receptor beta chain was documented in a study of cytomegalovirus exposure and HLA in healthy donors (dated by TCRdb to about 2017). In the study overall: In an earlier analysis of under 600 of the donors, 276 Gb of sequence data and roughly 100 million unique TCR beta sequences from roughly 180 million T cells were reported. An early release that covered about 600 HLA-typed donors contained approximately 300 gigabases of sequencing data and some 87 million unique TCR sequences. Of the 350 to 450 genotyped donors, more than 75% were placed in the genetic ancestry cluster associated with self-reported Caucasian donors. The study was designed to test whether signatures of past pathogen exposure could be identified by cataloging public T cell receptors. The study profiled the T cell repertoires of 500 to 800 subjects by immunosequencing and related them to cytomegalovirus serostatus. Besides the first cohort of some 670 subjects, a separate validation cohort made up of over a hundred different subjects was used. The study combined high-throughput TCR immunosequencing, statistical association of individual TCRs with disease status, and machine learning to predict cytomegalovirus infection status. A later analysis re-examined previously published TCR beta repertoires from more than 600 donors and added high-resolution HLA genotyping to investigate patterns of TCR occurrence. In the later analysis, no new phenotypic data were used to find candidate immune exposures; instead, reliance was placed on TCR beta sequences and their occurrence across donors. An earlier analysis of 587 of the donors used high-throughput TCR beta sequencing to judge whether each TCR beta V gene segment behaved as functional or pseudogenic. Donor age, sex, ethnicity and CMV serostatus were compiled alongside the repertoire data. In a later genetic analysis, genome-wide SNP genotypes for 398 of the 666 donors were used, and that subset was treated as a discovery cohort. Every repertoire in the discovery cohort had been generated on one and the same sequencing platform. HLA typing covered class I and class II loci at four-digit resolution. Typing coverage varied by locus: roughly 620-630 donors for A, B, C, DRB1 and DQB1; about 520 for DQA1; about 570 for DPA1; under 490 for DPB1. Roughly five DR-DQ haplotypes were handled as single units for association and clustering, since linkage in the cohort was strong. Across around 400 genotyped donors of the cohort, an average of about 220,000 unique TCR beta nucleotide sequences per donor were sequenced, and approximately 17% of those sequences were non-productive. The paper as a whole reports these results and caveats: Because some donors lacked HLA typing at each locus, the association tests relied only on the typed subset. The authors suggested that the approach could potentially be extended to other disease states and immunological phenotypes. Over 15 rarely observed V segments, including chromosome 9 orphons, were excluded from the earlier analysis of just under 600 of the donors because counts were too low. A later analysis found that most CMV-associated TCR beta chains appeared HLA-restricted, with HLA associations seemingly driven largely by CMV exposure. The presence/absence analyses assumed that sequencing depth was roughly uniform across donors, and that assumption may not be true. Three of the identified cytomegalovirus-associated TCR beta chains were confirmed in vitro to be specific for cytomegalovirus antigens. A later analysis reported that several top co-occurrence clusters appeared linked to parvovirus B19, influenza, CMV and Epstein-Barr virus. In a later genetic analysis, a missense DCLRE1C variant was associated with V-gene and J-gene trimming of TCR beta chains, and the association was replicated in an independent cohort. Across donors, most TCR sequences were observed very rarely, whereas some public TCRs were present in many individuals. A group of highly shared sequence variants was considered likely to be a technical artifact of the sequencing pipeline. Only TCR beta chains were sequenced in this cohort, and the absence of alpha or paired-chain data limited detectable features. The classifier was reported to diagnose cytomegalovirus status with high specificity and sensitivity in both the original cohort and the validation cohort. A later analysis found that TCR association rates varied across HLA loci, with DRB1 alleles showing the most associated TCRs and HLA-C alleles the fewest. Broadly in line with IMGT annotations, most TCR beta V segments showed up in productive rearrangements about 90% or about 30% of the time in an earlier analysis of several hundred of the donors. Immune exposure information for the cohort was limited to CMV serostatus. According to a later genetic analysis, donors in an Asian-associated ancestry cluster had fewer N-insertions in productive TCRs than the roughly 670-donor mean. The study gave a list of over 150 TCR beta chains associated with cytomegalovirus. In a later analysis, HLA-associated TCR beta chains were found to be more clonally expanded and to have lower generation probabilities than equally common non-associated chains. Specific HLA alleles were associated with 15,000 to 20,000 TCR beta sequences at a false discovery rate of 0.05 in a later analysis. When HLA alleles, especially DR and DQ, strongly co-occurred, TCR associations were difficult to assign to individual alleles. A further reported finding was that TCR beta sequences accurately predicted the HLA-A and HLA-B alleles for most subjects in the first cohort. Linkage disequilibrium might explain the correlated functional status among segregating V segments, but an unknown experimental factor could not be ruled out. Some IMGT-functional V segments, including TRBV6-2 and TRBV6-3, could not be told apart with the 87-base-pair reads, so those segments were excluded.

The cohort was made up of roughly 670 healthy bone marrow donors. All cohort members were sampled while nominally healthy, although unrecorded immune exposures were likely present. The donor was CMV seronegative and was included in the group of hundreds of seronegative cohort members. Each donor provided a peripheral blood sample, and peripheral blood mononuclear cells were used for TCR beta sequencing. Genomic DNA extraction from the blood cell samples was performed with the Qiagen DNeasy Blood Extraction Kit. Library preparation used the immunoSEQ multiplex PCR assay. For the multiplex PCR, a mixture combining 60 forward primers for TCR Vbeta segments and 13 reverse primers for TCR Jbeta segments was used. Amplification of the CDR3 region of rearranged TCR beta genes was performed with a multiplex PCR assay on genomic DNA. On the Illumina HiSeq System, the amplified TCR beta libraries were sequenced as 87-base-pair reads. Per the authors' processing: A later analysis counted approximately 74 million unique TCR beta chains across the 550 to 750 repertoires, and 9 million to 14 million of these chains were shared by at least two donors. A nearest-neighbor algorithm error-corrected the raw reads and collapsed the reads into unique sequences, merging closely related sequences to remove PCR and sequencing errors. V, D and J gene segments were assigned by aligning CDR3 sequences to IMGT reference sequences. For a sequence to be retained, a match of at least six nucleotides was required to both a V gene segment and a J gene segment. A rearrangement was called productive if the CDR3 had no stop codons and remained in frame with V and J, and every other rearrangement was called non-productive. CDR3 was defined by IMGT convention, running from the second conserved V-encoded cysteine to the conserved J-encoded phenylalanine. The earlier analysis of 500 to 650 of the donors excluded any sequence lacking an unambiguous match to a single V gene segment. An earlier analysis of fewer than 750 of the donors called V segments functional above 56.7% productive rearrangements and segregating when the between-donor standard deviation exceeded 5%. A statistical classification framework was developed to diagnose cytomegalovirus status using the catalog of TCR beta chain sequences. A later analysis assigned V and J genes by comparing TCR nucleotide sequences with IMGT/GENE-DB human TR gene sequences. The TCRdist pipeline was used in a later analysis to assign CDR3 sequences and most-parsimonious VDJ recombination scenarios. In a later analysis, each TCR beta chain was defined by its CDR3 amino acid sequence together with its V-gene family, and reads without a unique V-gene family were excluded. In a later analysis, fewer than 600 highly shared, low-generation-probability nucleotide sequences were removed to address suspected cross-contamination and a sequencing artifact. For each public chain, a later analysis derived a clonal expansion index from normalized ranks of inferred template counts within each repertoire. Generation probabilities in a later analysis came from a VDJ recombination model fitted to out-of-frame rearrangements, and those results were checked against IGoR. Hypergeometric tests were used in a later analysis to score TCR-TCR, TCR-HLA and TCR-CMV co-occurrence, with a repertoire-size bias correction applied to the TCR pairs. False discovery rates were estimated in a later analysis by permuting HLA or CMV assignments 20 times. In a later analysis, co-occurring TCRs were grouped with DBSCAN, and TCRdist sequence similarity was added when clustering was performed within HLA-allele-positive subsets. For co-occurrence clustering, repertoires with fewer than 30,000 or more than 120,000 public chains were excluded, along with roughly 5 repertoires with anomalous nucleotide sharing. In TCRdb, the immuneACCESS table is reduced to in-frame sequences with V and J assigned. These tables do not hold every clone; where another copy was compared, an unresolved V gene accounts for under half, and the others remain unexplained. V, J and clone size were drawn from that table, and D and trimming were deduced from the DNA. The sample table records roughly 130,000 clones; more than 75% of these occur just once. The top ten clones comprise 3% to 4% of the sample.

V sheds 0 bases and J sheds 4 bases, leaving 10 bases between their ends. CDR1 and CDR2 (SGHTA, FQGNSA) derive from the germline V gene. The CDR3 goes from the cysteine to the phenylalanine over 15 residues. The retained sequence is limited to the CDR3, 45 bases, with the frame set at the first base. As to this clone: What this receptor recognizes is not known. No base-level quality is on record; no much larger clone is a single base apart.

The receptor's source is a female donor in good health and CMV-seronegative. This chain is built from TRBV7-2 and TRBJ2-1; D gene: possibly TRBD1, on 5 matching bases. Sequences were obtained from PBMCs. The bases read TGTGCCAGCAGCTTAGCGGTCAGGGTTTACAATGAGCAGTTCTTC. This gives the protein CASSLAVRVYNEQFF.